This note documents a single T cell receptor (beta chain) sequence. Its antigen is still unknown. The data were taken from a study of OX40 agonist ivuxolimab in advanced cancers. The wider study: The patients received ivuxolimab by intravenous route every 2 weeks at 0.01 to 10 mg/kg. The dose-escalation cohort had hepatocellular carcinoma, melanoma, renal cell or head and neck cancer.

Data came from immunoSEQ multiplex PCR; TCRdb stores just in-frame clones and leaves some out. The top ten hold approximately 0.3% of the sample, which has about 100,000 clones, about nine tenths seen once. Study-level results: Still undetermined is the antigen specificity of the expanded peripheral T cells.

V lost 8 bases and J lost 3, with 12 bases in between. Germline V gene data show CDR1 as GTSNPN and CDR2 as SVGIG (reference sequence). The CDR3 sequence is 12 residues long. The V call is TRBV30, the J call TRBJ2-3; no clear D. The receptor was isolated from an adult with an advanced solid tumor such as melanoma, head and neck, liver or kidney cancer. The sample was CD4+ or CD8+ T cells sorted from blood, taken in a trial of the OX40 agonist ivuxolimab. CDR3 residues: CARKKGTDTQYF. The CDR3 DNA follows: TGTGCCCGAAAAAAAGGTACAGATACGCAGTATTTT. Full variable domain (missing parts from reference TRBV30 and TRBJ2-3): SQTIHQWPATLVQPVGSPLSLECTVEGTSNPNLYWYRQAAGRGLQLLFYSVGIGQISSEVPQNLSASRPQDRQFILSSKKLLLSDSGFYLCARKKGTDTQYFGPGTRLTVL.